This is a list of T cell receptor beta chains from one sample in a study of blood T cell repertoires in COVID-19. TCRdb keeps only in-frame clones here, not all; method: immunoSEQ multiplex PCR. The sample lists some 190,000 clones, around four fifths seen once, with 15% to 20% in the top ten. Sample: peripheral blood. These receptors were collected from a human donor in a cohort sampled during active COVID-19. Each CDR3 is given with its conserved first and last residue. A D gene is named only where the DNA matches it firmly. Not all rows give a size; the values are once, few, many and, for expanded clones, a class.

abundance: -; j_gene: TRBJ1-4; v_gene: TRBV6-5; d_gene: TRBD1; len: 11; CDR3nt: TGTGCCAGCAGACAAACAGGGGAACTGTTTTTT; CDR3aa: CASRQTGELFF
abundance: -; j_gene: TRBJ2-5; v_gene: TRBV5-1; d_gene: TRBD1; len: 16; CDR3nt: TGCGCCAGCAGCACCGGACAGGGGGCCTTCGGAGAGACCCAGTACTTC; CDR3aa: CASSTGQGAFGETQYF
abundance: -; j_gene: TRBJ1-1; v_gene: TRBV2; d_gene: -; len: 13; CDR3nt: TGTGCCAGCGGAGGACAGCCGAACACTGAAGCTTTCTTT; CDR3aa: CASGGQPNTEAFF
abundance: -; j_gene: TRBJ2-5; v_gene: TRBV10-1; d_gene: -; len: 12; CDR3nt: TGCGCCAGCAGTGACACGGGAGAGACCCAGTACTTC; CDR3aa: CASSDTGETQYF
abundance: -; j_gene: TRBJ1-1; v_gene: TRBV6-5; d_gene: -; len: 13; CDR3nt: TGTGCCAGCAGGGCGGGGGTGTGGGCTGAAGCTTTCTTT; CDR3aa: CASRAGVWAEAFF
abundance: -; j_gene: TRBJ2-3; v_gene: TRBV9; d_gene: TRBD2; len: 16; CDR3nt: TGTGCCAGCAGCGTAGTGAATGGGCGGGGGAGAGATACGCAGTATTTT; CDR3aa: CASSVVNGRGRDTQYF
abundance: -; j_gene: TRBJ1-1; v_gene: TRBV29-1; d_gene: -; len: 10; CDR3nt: TGCAGCGTTGTTAGCAGGGGAGCTTTCTTT; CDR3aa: CSVVSRGAFF
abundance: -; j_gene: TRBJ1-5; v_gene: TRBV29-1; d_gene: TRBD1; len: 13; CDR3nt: TGCAGCGTGTGGACAGGGGGCAATCAGCCCCAGCATTTT; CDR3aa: CSVWTGGNQPQHF
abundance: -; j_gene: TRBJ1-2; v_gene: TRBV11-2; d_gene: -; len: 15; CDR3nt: TGTGCCAGCAGCTCCCACCCAGACAGTAACTATGGCTACACCTTC; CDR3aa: CASSSHPDSNYGYTF
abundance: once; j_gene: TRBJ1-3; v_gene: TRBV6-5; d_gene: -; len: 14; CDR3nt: TGTGCCAGCAGTCGGGACACCTCTGGAAACACCATATATTTT; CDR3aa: CASSRDTSGNTIYF
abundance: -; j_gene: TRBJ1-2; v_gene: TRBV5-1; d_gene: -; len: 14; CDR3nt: TGCGCCAGCAGCTTGGTTGCGGATAACTATGGCTACACCTTC; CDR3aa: CASSLVADNYGYTF
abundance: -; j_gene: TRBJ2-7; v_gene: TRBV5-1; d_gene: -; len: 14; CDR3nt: TGCGCCAGCAGCCGGGGACCTTCCGGGGGCGAGCAGTACTTC; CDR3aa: CASSRGPSGGEQYF
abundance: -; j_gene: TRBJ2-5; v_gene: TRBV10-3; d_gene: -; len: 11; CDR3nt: TGTGCCATCAGTAAGGGGACTGACCAGTACTTC; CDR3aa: CAISKGTDQYF
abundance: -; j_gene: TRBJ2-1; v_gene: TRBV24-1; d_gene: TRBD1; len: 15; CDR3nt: TGTGCCACCAGCAGGACAGGGGGCACCTACAATGAGCAGTTCTTC; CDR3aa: CATSRTGGTYNEQFF
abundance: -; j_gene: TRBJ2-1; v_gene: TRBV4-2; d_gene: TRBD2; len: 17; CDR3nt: TGTGCCAGCAGCCACCCCACTAGCGGGAGCGATCGCAATGAGCAGTTCTTC; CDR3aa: CASSHPTSGSDRNEQFF
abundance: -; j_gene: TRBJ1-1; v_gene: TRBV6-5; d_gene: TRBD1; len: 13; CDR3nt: TGTGCCAGTAGTCCTACTACAGGGGCTGAAGCTTTCTTT; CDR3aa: CASSPTTGAEAFF
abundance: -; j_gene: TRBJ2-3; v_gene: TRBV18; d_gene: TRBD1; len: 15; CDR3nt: TGTGCCAGCTCAAGAGGACAGGGTGGCGCAGATACGCAGTATTTT; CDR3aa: CASSRGQGGADTQYF
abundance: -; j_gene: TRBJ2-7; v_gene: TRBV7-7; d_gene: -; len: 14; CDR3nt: TGTGCCAGCAGCCCTTTCAGGGGGGACTACGAGCAGTACTTC; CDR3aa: CASSPFRGDYEQYF
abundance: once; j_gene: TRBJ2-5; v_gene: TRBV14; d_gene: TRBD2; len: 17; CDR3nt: TGTGCCAGCAGCCAAGATAGGACGAGCGGGAGATTGGAGACCCAGTACTTC; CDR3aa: CASSQDRTSGRLETQYF
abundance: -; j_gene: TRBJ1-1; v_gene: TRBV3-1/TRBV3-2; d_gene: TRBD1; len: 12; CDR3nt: TGTGCCAGCAGCCCCAGCACAGGGGCGGCTTTCTTT; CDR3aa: CASSPSTGAAFF
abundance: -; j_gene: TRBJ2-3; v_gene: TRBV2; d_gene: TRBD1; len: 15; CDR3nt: TGTGCCAGCAGAACGGGACAGGCCGTCACAGATACGCAGTATTTT; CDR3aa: CASRTGQAVTDTQYF
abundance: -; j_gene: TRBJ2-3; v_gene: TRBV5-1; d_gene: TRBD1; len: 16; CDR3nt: TGCGCCAGCAGCCTTTACGGGACAGGCATCACAGATACGCAGTATTTT; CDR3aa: CASSLYGTGITDTQYF
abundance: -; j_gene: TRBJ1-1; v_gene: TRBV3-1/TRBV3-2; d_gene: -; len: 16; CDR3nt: TGTGCCAGCAGCCGATCGGGTCCGAGAAGTAATTTTGAAGCTTTCTTT; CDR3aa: CASSRSGPRSNFEAFF
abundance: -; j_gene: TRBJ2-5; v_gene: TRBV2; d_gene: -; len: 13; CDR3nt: TGTGCCAGCACCCCCAACAGGGTAGAGACCCAGTACTTC; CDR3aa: CASTPNRVETQYF
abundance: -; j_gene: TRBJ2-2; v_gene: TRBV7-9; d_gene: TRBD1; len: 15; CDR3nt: TGTGCCAGCAGTCAGGGGGCGTTGAACACCGGGGAGCTGTTTTTT; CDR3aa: CASSQGALNTGELFF
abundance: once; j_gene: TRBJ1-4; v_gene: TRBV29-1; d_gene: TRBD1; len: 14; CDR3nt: TGCAGCGTTGGGGACAGGGGATTGGAGGAAAAACTGTTTTTT; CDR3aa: CSVGDRGLEEKLFF
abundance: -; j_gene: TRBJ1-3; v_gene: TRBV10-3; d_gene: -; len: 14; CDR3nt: TGTGCCATCAGCCCTCCAGGTTCCGGAAACACCATATATTTT; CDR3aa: CAISPPGSGNTIYF
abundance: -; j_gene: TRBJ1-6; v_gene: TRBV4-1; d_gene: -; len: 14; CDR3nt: TGCGCCAGCAGCCCTGAGGAGTTAGCTTCACCCCTCCACTTT; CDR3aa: CASSPEELASPLHF
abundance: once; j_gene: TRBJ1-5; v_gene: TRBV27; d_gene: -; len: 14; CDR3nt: TGTGCCAGCAGTTTACGGTCGGAGGATCAGCCCCAGCATTTT; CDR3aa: CASSLRSEDQPQHF
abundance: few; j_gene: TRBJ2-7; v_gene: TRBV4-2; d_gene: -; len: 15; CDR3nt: TGTGCCAGCAGCCAAGTCGTGGCGGAGGTCTACGAGCAGTACTTC; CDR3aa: CASSQVVAEVYEQYF
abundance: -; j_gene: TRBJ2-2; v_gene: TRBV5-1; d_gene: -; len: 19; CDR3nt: TGCGCCAGCAGCTTGGAATCTCCCGGGTGGGGCGCGAACACCGGGGAGCTGTTTTTT; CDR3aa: CASSLESPGWGANTGELFF
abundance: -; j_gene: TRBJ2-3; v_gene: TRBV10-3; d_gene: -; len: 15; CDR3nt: TGTGCCATCAGTGAGAGGAGCGGGAGCACAGATACGCAGTATTTT; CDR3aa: CAISERSGSTDTQYF
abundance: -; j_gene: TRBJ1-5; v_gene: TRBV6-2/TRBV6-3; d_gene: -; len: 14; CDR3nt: TGTGCCAGCAGTTACACGGCGGGCTATCAGCCCCAGCATTTT; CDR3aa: CASSYTAGYQPQHF
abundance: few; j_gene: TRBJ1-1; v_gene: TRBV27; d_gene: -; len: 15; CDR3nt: TGTGCCAGCAGTATCACAGGGTCCCTAAACACTGAAGCTTTCTTT; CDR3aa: CASSITGSLNTEAFF
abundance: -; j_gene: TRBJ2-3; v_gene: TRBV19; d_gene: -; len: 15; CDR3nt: TGTGCCAGTAGTATATCTTGGGGGCGTCCAGATACGCAGTATTTT; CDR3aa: CASSISWGRPDTQYF
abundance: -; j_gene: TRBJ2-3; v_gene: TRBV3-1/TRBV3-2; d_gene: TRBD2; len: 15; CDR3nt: TGTGCCAGCAGCCTTACTAGCGGGAGATGGGATACGCAGTATTTT; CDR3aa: CASSLTSGRWDTQYF
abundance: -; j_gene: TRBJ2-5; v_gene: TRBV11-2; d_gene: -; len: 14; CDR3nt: TGTGCCAGCAGCCCTCCGGGTGGGTTCGCGTCCCAGTACTTC; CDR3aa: CASSPPGGFASQYF
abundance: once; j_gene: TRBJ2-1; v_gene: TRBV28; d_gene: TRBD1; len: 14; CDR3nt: TGTGCCAGCACCAAAGGGACAGGCAACAATGAGCAGTTCTTC; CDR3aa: CASTKGTGNNEQFF
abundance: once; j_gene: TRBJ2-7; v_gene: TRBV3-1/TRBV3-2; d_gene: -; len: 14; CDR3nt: TGTGCCAGCAGCCAAGACCGGGGTAGGTACGAGCAGTACTTC; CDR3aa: CASSQDRGRYEQYF
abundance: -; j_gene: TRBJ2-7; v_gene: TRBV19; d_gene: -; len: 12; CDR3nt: TGTGCCACAAGGGGACACTTTTACGAGCAGTACTTC; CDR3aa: CATRGHFYEQYF
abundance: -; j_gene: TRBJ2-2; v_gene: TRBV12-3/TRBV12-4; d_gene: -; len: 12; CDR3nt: TGTGCCAGCAGTTCTATTGGCGGGGAGCTGTTTTTT; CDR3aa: CASSSIGGELFF
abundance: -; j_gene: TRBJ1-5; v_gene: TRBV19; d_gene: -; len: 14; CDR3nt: TGTGCCAGTAGTATTTCCCGGGGAGATCAGCCCCAGCATTTT; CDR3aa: CASSISRGDQPQHF
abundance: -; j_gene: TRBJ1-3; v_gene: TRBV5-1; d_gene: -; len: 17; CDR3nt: TGCGCCAGCAGCTTGGAACTAATCGGATTGTCCGGAAACACCATATATTTT; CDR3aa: CASSLELIGLSGNTIYF
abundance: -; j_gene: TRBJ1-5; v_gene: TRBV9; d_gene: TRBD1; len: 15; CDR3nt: TGTGCCAGCAGCGAGGGACAGGGGGAATTTCAGCCCCAGCATTTT; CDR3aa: CASSEGQGEFQPQHF
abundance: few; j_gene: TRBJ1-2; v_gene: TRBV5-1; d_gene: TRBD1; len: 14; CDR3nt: TGCGCCAGCAGCCCCCCCCTAGACAGGGGTGGCTACACCTTC; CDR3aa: CASSPPLDRGGYTF
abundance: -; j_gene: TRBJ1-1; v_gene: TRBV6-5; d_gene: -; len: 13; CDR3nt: TGTGCCAGCAGGGCGGGAATGAACACTGAAGCTTTCTTT; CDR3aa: CASRAGMNTEAFF